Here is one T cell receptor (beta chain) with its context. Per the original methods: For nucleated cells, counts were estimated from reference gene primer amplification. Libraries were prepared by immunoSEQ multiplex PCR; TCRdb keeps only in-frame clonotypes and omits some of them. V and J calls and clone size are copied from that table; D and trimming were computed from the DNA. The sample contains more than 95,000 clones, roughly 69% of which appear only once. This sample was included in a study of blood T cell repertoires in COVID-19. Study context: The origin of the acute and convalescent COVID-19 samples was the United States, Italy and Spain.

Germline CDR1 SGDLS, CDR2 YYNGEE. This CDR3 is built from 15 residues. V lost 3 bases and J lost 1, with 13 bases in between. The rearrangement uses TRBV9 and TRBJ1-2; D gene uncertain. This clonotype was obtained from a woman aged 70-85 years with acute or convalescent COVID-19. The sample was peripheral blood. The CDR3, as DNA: TGTGCCAGCAGCGCTACGCCTGACATTAACTATGGCTACACCTTC. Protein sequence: CASSATPDINYGYTF.